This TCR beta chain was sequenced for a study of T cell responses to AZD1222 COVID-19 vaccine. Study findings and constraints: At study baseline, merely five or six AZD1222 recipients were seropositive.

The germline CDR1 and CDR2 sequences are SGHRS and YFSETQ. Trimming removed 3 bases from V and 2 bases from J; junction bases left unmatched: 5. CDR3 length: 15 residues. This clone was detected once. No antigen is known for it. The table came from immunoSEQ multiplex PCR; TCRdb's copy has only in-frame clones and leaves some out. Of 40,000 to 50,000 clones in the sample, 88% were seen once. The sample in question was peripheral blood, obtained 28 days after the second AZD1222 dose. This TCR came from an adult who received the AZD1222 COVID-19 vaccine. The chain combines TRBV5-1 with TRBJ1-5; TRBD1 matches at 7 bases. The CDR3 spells CASSSTGTGNQPQHF. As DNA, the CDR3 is TGCGCCAGCAGCTCAACAGGGACAGGCAATCAGCCCCAGCATTTT. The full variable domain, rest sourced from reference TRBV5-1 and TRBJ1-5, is KAGVTQTPRYLIKTRGQQVTLSCSPISGHRSVSWYQQTPGQGLQFLFEYFSETQRNKGNFPGRFSGRQFSNSRSEMNVSTLELGDSALYLCASSSTGTGNQPQHFGDGTRLSIL.